This T cell receptor beta chain was profiled in a study of T cell responses to AZD1222 COVID-19 vaccine. The germline V gene encodes CDR1 KGHDR and CDR2 SFDVKD. This CDR3 is 19 amino acids long. The J segment lost 7 bases and the V segment lost 1 base, leaving 16 bases of the junction unmatched. Sequencing was performed with immunoSEQ multiplex PCR; in TCRdb, only in-frame clones are kept and a portion is missing. The profile shows around 100,000 clones, 80% to 95% of them singletons. Here the sequenced sample was peripheral blood, taken on day 0 of AZD1222 vaccination. The chain uses TRBV24-1 and TRBJ2-1, with 9 bases matching TRBD2. The receptor was isolated from an adult in good health. CDR3 sequence: CATSDFPTVGGRASNEQFF. The CDR3 region has the DNA TGTGCCACCAGTGATTTTCCTACGGTGGGCGGGAGGGCCTCGAATGAGCAGTTCTTC.